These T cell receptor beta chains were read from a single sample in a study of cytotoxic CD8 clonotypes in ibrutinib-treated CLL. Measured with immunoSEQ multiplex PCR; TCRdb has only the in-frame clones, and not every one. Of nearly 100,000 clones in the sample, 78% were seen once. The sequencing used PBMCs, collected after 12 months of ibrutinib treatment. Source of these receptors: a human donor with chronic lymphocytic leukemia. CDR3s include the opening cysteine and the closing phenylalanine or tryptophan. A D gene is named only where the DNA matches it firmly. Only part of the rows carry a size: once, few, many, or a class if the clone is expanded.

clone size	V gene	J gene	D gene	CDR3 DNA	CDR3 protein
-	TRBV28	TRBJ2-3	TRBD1	TGTGCCAGCAGCCGAGACAGGGTTGGGTATTTT	CASSRDRVGYF
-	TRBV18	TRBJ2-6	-	TGTGCCAGCTCACCGAGCGGTGGGGCCAACGTCCTGACTTTC	CASSPSGGANVLTF
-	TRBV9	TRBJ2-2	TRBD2	TGTGCCAGCAGCGTCAGCGGGATCACCGGGGAGCTGTTTTTT	CASSVSGITGELFF
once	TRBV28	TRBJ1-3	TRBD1	TGTGCCAGCAGCTCAGACAGGGGGCGAGGAAACACCATATATTTT	CASSSDRGRGNTIYF
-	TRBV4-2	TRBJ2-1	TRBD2	TGTGCCAGCAGCCAAGTGGTTCAGAGTAGCGGGGGGGCCTACAATGAGCAGTTCTTC	CASSQVVQSSGGAYNEQFF
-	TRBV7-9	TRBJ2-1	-	TGTGCCAGCAGCTCTCAGTTCTTC	CASSSQFF
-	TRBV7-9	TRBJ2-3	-	TGTGCCAGCAGCTTAGATGGTTTAGGTACAGATACGCAGTATTTT	CASSLDGLGTDTQYF
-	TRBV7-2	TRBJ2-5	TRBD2	TGTGCCAGCAGCTTTAGCGGGGGGGCCCAAGAGACCCAGTACTTC	CASSFSGGAQETQYF
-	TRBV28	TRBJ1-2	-	TGTGCCAGCAGTTTAAACAGGGCGAACTATGGCTACACCTTC	CASSLNRANYGYTF
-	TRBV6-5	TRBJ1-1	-	TGTGCCAGCAGTTCCCGGGTTACCTTGAACACTGAAGCTTTCTTT	CASSSRVTLNTEAFF
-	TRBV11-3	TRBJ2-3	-	TGTGCCAGCAGCTTAAATTTTGGGATTGCAGATACGCAGTATTTT	CASSLNFGIADTQYF
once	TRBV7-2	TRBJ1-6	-	TGTGCCAGCAGCTTATACGGGCCACTGAGCTCCTATAATTCACCCCTCCACTTT	CASSLYGPLSSYNSPLHF
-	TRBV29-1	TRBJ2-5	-	TGCAGCGTGGGGACTCCTGAGGGGACCCAGTACTTC	CSVGTPEGTQYF
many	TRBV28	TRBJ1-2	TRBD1	TGTGCCAGCAGCTTCACGGGACAGGATACCGGCTACACCTTC	CASSFTGQDTGYTF
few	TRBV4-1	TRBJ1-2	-	TGCGCCAGCAGCCAAGAGGGGGGGGTAATCTATGGCTACACCTTC	CASSQEGGVIYGYTF
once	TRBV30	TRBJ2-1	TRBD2	TGTGCCTGGAGTGGGTTAGCGGGGGATGCCTACAATGAGCAGTTCTTC	CAWSGLAGDAYNEQFF
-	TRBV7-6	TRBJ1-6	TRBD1	TGTGCCAGCAGCCAGGGACAGGGCTTACCCCTCCACTTT	CASSQGQGLPLHF
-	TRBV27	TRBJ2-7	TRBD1	TGTGCCAGCAGTCTCTCGACAGGGGGGTACGAGCAGTACTTC	CASSLSTGGYEQYF
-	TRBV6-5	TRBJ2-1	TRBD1	TGTGCCAGCAGAACGGACAGGGGGAACAATGAGCAGTTCTTC	CASRTDRGNNEQFF
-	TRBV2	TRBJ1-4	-	TGTGCCAGCAGGGAACAGGGAACTGAAAAACTGTTTTTT	CASREQGTEKLFF